Listed below are T cell receptor beta chains from one sample, sequenced in a study of beta chain features in type 1 diabetes. Profiled with immunoSEQ multiplex PCR; TCRdb holds only in-frame clones, not every one. This sample has some 270,000 clones, with roughly 15% found just once. The specimen was naive CD4+ T cells from blood. The receptors were gathered from a woman between 40 and 50 years old in good health. Both conserved end residues are part of each CDR3. Each record gives: clone size, D gene, J gene, V gene, CDR3 DNA, CDR3 protein. A D gene is named only where the DNA matches it firmly. Clone size is given for some rows only: seen once, a few or many times, or a class if the clone is expanded.

few | - | TRBJ2-5 | TRBV6-5 | TGTGCCAGCAGTTACGTGGGCAGGGCACAAGAGACCCAGTACTTC | CASSYVGRAQETQYF
- | TRBD1 | TRBJ1-1 | TRBV5-1 | TGCGCCAGCAGCTTGGCAGGGGGCTACACTGAAGCTTTCTTT | CASSLAGGYTEAFF
few | - | TRBJ2-3 | TRBV5-1 | TGCGCCAGCAGCGAGGGACATAGCACAGATACGCAGTATTTT | CASSEGHSTDTQYF
- | - | TRBJ1-5 | TRBV27 | TGTGCCAGCAGTGGCGGGATACGGGTTCAGCCCCAGCATTTT | CASSGGIRVQPQHF
few | TRBD1 | TRBJ1-6 | TRBV27 | TGTGCCAGCAGTGACCGACAGGGCACAAGCTCCTATAATTCACCCCTCCACTTT | CASSDRQGTSSYNSPLHF
few | - | TRBJ2-1 | TRBV18 | TGTGCCAGCTCACCACCGCGGGGGCCTTCCTACAATGAGCAGTTCTTC | CASSPPRGPSYNEQFF
few | - | TRBJ2-7 | TRBV19 | TGTGCCAGTAGTGGGCAGGGCTCCTACGAGCAGTACTTC | CASSGQGSYEQYF
few | - | TRBJ2-2 | TRBV5-1 | TGCGCCAGCAGCTCCCAGGGCAGTCCAGTTTTCGTCGGGGAGCTGTTTTTT | CASSSQGSPVFVGELFF
- | TRBD2 | TRBJ2-1 | TRBV5-6 | TGTGCCAGCAGCTTGACTAGCGGGGGGTTCAATGAGCAGTTCTTC | CASSLTSGGFNEQFF
- | TRBD2 | TRBJ2-2 | TRBV4-3 | TGCGCCAGCAGCCAAGATGTGGGACTAGCGGCGAACACCGGGGAGCTGTTTTTT | CASSQDVGLAANTGELFF
- | - | TRBJ2-5 | TRBV5-1 | TGCGCCAGCAATTGGCAGGGAACCCTTCAGCAAGAGACCCAGTACTTC | CASNWQGTLQQETQYF
- | TRBD2 | TRBJ2-1 | TRBV6-4 | TGTGCCAGCAGCTCGGGACTAGCGGGGGGCGATGAGCAGTTCTTC | CASSSGLAGGDEQFF
- | - | TRBJ2-1 | TRBV6-5 | TGTGCCAGCAGTTACTCCCGGGATGAGCAGTTCTTC | CASSYSRDEQFF
- | TRBD2 | TRBJ2-7 | TRBV6-6 | TGTGCCAGCAGTTATTTGGGGGGGGGATCCTACGAGCAGTACTTC | CASSYLGGGSYEQYF
- | TRBD1 | TRBJ1-2 | TRBV19 | TGTGCCTCGAGGGGGCAGGGCTACTATGGCTACACCTTC | CASRGQGYYGYTF
- | - | TRBJ2-7 | TRBV27 | TGTGCCAGCAGCCCGGGGAGCTTTGGCGAGCAGTACTTC | CASSPGSFGEQYF
- | TRBD1 | TRBJ1-2 | TRBV4-3 | TGCGCCAGCAGCCCGGGACAGGGCCTAAGCCCCTATGGCTACACCTTC | CASSPGQGLSPYGYTF
few | TRBD1 | TRBJ2-1 | TRBV12-5 | TGTGCTAGTGGTTGGGGGGACAGGGTTCGGGACAATGAGCAGTTCTTC | CASGWGDRVRDNEQFF
- | - | TRBJ2-2 | TRBV5-5 | TGTGCCAGCAGCTTGGCAGGGAACCCCGGGGAGCTGTTTTTT | CASSLAGNPGELFF
- | - | TRBJ1-3 | TRBV6-1 | TGTGCCGCGGGGCAGGTCTCTGGAAACACCATATATTTT | CAAGQVSGNTIYF
few | - | TRBJ1-2 | TRBV4-1 | TGCGCCAGCTCGGACCGGGACTTTTACCCCTATGGCTACACCTTC | CASSDRDFYPYGYTF
few | - | TRBJ2-5 | TRBV2 | TGTGCCAGCAGTGAAGTGAGGGAACACCAAGAGACCCAGTACTTC | CASSEVREHQETQYF
- | TRBD2 | TRBJ2-1 | TRBV2 | TGTGCCAGCAGCGCCCAACTAGCGGGGGGTGAGCAGTTCTTC | CASSAQLAGGEQFF